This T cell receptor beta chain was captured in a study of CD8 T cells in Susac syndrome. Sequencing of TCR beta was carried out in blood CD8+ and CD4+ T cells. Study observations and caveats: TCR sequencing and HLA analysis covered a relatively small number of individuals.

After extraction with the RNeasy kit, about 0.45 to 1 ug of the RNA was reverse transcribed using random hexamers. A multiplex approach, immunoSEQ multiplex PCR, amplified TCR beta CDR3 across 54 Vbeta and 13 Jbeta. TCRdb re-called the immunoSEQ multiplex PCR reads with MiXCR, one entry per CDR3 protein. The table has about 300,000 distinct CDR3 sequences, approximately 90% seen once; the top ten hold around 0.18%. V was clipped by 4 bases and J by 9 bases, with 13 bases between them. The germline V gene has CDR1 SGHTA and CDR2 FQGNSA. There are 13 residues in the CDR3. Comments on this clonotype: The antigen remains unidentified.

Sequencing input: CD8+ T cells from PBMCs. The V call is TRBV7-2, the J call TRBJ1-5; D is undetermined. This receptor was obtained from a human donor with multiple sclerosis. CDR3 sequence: CASSSTLAGPQHF. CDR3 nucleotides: TGTGCCAGCAGCTCCACTTTGGCGGGGCCCCAGCATTTT.